The 7 T cell receptor beta chains given below trace back to one sample, sequenced in a study of T cell repertoires in cytomegalovirus infection. Antigens of these TCRs are unknown. From the reads, TCRdb called clonotypes with MiXCR, one entry per CDR3 protein. The sample contains roughly 500,000 distinct CDR3 sequences, 33% of which appear only once. The sequenced sample was cultured PBMCs, obtained from culture after CMV antigen stimulation. Receptors originate from a human donor in good health (CMV status not recorded). Some clones in this sample may be carry-over from other donors' samples.

The chain recombines TRBV3-1 with TRBJ2-1; 8 bases are a match to TRBD2. This CDR3 is built from 17 residues. Per germline, CDR1 LGHDT and CDR2 YNNKEL (reference sequence). J lost 1 base, V lost 4 bases, and 9 bases had no gene match. CDR3 protein: CASSPWGAGGSYNEQFF. In DNA form, the CDR3 reads TGTGCCAGCAGCCCTTGGGGGGCGGGAGGATCCTACAATGAGCAGTTCTTC.

The CDR3, as DNA: TGTGCCAGTAGTATTCAACCGGGACTTCAAGAGACCCAGTACTTC. This translates into CASSIQPGLQETQYF. The V call is TRBV19, the J call TRBJ2-5, with D perhaps TRBD2 (6 bases). The germline gives CDR1 LNHDA, CDR2 SQIVND (reference sequence). CDR3 length: 15 residues. V shed 3 bases and J shed 2 bases, with 13 bases lying between them.

The chain has TRBV6-4 and TRBJ2-3, with 8 bases identical to TRBD2. Germline V lookup: CDR1 MRHNA, CDR2 SNTAGT. CDR3 size: 15 residues. The V and J ends lost 2 bases and 4 bases, in that order; junction bases with no gene match: 5. CDR3 DNA sequence: TGTGCCAGCAGTGACAGCGGGAGTTATTCAGATACGCAGTATTTT. It yields the protein CASSDSGSYSDTQYF.

The V call is TRBV12-3 or TRBV12-4, the J call TRBJ2-7; unclear D gene. Trimming left V 3 bases short and J 4 bases short, with 10 bases between. The CDR3 has 13 amino acids. CDR3 coding DNA: TGTGCCAGCAGTTTGTCCGGCCGGTACGAGCAGTACGTC. It codes for CASSLSGRYEQYV.

V and J are TRBV5-4 and TRBJ2-1; no firm D call. The CDR3 covers 15 residues. Germline CDR1 is SGHNT and CDR2 is YYREEE (reference sequence). Trimming pared 3 bases from V and 6 bases from J, leaving 16 bases between. The CDR3 loop is CASSSNELFGNEQFF. CDR3 DNA sequence: TGTGCCAGCAGCTCGAATGAACTATTTGGCAATGAGCAGTTCTTC.

This clonotype turned up a few times. The J gene is TRBJ1-1, the V gene TRBV5-4, with D unclear. CDR1 SGHNT and CDR2 YYREEE come from the germline V gene (reference sequence). With 4 bases removed from V and 3 bases from J, the gap between germline ends came to 13 bases. There are 14 residues in the CDR3. The CDR3 protein is CASSVIASDTEAFF. CDR3 sequence (DNA): TGTGCCAGCAGCGTCATTGCGTCAGACACTGAAGCTTTCTTT.

This clonotype was picked up many times. This sequence joins TRBV6-6 and TRBJ1-1, with D unclear. This CDR3 is built from 15 residues. Trimming shortened V by 0 bases and J by 0 bases, and 8 bases separated the two germline ends. Germline-derived CDR1 and CDR2 are MNHNY and SVGAGI (reference sequence). CDR3 residues: CASSYSTTMNTEAFF. CDR3 bases: TGTGCCAGCAGTTACTCGACAACCATGAACACTGAAGCTTTCTTT.